This T cell receptor beta chain was sequenced for a study of Graves' ophthalmopathy and Graves' hyperthyroidism. For repertoire sequencing, the TCR beta CDR3 regions were amplified from RNA transcripts. Following a first-round RT-PCR that used HTBI primers, a second-round multiplex PCR was carried out. TCRdb itself ran the multiplex PCR reads through MiXCR, one entry per CDR3 protein. The sample has 500,000 to 600,000 distinct CDR3 sequences, 35% to 45% seen once. This CDR3 has 13 amino acids. V lost 2 bases to trimming and J lost 15 bases, with 19 bases between them. Germline CDR1 is DFQATT and CDR2 is SNEGSKA (reference sequence). This clonotype was counted ten times or more.

The chain carries TRBV20-1 and TRBJ1-4; D may be TRBD1 (5 bases). The sequence was obtained from an adult man with Graves' hyperthyroidism. Sequenced input: peripheral blood or thyroid tissue (not recorded which). For the CDR3, the DNA is TGCAGTGCTAGAAGGAGGGGCGGCGGGGAGGTGTTTTTT. It codes for CSARRRGGGEVFF.